This T cell receptor (beta chain) was recovered during a study of blood T cell repertoires in COVID-19. As for the study in general: There were acute and convalescent COVID-19 samples, and they came from the United States, Italy and Spain.

The junction had 5 bases not matched to a gene; V was cut back by 10 bases and J by 3 bases. Germline lookup yields CDR1 ENHRY and CDR2 SYGVKD. The CDR3 extends over 13 amino acids. Produced via immunoSEQ multiplex PCR; TCRdb's table is partial and in-frame only. This sample yields roughly 100,000 clones, of which 82% are seen a single time; about 5% belongs to the top ten. The sample was peripheral blood. The source is a man between 60 and 70 years old with acute or convalescent COVID-19. The J gene is TRBJ1-5, the V gene TRBV10-3; 8 bases fit TRBD1. CDR3 loop: CATGQGNNQPQHF. The CDR3 nucleotides are TGTGCCACCGGACAGGGAAACAATCAGCCCCAGCATTTT.